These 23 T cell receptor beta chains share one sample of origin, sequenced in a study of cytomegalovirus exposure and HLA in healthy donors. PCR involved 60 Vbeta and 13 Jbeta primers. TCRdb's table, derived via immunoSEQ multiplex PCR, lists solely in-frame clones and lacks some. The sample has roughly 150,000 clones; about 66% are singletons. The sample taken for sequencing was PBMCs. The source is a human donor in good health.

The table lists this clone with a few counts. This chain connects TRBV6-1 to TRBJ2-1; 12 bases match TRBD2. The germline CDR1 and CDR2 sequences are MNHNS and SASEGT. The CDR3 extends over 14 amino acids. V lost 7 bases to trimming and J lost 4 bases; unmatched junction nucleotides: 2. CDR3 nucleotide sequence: TGTGCCAGCACCGGGACTAGCGGGTACAATGAGCAGTTCTTC. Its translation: CASTGTSGYNEQFF.

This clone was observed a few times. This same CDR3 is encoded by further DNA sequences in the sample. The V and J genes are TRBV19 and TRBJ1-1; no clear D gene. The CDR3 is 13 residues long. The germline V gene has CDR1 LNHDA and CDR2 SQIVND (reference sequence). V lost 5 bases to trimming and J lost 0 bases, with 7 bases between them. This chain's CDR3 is CASSVGMNTEAFF. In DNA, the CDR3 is TGTGCCAGTAGTGTCGGTATGAACACTGAAGCTTTCTTT.

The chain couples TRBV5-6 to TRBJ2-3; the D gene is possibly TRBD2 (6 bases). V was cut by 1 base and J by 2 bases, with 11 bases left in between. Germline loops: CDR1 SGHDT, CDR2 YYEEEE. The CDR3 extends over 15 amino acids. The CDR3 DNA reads TGTGCCAGCAGCTTGCAAGGCGGGAACACAGATACGCAGTATTTT. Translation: CASSLQGGNTDTQYF.

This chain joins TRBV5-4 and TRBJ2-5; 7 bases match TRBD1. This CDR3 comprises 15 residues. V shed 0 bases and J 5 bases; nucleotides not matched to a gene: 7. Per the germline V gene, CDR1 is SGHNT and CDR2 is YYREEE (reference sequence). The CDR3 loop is CASSLGQGFLETQYF. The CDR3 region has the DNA TGTGCCAGCAGCTTGGGACAGGGATTTTTGGAGACCCAGTACTTC.

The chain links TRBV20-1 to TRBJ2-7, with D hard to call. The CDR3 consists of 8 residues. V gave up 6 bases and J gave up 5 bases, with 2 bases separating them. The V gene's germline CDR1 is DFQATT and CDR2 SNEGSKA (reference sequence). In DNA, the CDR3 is TGCAGTGCCGACGAGCAGTACTTC. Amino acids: CSADEQYF.

The CDR3, as DNA: TGTGCCAGCAGCCACCACCGGGCGGGAAAAGGTGACAATGAGCAGTTCTTC. Its translation is CASSHHRAGKGDNEQFF. The chain recombines TRBV7-3 with TRBJ2-1; possible D gene TRBD2, 6 bases. CDR1 and CDR2 from the germline V gene are SGHTA and FQGTGA. This CDR3 spans 17 amino acids. The V end was cut by 5 bases, the J end by 5 bases, with 22 bases between.

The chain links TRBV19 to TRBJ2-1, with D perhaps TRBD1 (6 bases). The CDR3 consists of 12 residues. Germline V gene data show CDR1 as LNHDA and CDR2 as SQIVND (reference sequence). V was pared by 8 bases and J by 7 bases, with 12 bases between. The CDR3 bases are TGTGCCAGTTACGACAGGAAAAATGAGCAGTTCTTC. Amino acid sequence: CASYDRKNEQFF.

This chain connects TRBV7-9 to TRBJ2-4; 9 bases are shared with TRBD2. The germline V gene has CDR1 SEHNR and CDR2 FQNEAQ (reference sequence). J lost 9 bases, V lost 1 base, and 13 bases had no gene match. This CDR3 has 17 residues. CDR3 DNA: TGTGCCAGCAGCTTAGAGCGGGGGGCAGGGGCACTCGGCATTCAGTACTTC. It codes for CASSLERGAGALGIQYF.

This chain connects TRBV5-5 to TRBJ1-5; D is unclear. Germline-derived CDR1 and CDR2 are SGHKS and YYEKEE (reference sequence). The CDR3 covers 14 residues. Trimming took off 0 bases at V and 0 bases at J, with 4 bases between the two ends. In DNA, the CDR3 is TGTGCCAGCAGCTTGGAACATAGCAATCAGCCCCAGCATTTT. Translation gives CASSLEHSNQPQHF.

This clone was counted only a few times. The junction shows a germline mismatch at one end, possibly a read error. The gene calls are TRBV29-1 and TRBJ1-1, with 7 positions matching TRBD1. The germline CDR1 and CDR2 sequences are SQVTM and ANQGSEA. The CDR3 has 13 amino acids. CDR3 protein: CRVAGRGFTEAFF. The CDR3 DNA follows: TGCAGGGTTGCAGGCAGGGGGTTCACTGAAGCTTTCTTT.

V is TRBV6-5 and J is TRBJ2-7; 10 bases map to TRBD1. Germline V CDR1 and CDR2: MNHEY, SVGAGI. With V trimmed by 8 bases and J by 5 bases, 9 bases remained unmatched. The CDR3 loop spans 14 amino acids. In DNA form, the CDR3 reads TGTGCCAGCGGGCGTGGGACAGGGGTCCACGAGCAGTACTTC. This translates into CASGRGTGVHEQYF.

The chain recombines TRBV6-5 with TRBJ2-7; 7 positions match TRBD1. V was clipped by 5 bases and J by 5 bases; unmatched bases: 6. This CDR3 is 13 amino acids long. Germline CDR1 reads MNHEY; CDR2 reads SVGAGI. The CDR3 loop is CASSNRQGNEQYF. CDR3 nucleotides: TGTGCCAGCAGTAACCGACAGGGCAACGAGCAGTACTTC.

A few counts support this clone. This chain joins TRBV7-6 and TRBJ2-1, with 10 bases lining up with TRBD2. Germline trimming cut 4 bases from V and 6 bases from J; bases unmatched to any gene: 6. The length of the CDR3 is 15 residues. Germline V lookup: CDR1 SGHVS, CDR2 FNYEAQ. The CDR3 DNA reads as TGTGCCAGCAGCTCTCTAGCGGGAGAGGGCAATGAGCAGTTCTTC. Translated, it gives CASSSLAGEGNEQFF.

The CDR3 DNA reads as TGTGCCAGCATCGGGGGAGGCTACGAGCAGTACTTC. Translating it yields CASIGGGYEQYF. V usage is TRBV28 and J usage is TRBJ2-7; maybe TRBD2 (6 bases). This CDR3 has 12 residues. CDR1 and CDR2 from the germline V gene are MDHEN and SYDVKM. With 7 bases removed from V and 3 bases from J, the gap between germline ends came to 10 bases.

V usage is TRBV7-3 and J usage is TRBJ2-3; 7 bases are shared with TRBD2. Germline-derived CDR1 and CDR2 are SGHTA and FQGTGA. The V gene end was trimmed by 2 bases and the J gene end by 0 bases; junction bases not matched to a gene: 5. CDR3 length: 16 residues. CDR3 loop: CASSLVGRPSTDTQYF. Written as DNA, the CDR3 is TGTGCCAGCAGCTTAGTCGGGAGGCCAAGCACAGATACGCAGTATTTT.

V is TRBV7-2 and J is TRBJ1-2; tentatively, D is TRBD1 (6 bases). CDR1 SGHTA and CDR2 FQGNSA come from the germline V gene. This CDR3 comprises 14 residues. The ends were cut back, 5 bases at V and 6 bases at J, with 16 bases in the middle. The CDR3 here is CASSPGGAVNGYTF. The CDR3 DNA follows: TGTGCCAGCAGCCCTGGGGGGGCGGTAAATGGCTACACCTTC.

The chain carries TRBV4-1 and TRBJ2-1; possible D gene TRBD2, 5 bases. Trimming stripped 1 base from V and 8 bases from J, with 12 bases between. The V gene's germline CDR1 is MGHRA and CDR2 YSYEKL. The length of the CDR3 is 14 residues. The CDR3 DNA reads TGCGCCAGCAGCCAAGCTACTAGTCTATATGAGCAGTTCTTC. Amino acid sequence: CASSQATSLYEQFF.

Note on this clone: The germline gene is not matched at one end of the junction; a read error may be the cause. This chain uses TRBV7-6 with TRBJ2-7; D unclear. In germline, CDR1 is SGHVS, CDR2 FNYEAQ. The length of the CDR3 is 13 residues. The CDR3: CASSLVGDLSERF. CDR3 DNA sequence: TGTGCCAGCAGCTTAGTAGGAGACTTGAGTGAACGCTTC.

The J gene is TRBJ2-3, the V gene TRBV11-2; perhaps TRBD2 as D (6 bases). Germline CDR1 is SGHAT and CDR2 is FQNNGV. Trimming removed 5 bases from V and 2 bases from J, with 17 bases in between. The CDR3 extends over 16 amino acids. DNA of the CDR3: TGTGCCAGCAGCCTCGGGACTCACGAGTACACAGATACGCAGTATTTT. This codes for CASSLGTHEYTDTQYF.

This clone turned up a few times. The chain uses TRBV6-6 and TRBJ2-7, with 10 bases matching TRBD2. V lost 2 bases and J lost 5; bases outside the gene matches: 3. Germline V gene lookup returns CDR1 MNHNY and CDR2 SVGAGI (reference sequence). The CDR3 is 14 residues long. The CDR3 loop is CASSYITSGNEQYF. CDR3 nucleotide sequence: TGTGCCAGCAGTTACATCACTAGCGGGAACGAGCAGTACTTC.

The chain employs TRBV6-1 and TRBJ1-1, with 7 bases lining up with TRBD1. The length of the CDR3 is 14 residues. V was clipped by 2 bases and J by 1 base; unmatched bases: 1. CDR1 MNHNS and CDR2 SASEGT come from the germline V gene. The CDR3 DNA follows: TGTGCCAGCAGTGAACGACAGGGGAACACTGAAGCTTTCTTT. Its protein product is CASSERQGNTEAFF.

CDR3 sequence reads: CASSIGLQGQGSNPTNEKLFF. In DNA form, the CDR3 reads TGTGCCAGTAGTATAGGGTTACAGGGGCAGGGGTCCAACCCAACTAATGAAAAACTGTTTTTT. The rearrangement links TRBV19 to TRBJ1-4, with 7 bases lining up with TRBD1. Germline V gene data show CDR1 as LNHDA and CDR2 as SQIVND (reference sequence). The CDR3 totals 21 residues. Trimming took 1 base from V and 0 from J; bases not matched to a gene: 17.

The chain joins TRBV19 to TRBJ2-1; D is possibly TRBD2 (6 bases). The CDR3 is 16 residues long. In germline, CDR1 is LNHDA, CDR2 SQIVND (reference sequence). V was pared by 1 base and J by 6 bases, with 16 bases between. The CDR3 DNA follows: TGTGCCAGTAGTATAGTTGCGGGGCCCCTAGGCAATGAGCAGTTCTTC. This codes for CASSIVAGPLGNEQFF. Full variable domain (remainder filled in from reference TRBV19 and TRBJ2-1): DGGITQSPKYLFRKEGQNVTLSCEQNLNHDAMYWYRQDPGQGLRLIYYSQIVNDFQKGDIAEGYSVSREKKESFPLTVTSAQKNPTAFYLCASSIVAGPLGNEQFFGPGTRLTVL.